These 21 T cell receptor beta chains came from one sample sequenced in a study of T cells in Graves' hyperthyroidism and ophthalmopathy (dated by TCRdb to between 2018 and 2021). Receptor amplification or capture employed multiplex PCR. TCRdb lists the instrument as Illumina HiSeq 2000. Amplification of TCR beta CDR3 regions was carried out from RNA transcripts. The first round of RT-PCR for the TCR CDR3 was performed with the HTBI primer set and the Qiagen OneStep RT-PCR kit. TCRdb passed the public sequencing reads through fastp at Q25 and MiXCR, retaining productive beta sequences. Each record represents a unique CDR3 protein, reported with the most common genes and DNA among its rows. Across this sample there are a few hundred thousand distinct CDR3 sequences, with around 15% seen only once. The ten largest clones add up to roughly 35% of the sample. Specimen: blood. The receptors were gathered from a woman between 40 and 55 years old with Graves' ophthalmopathy.

V gene TRBV6-1 combines with J gene TRBJ2-1; 14 nucleotides match TRBD2. Losses at the gene ends were 8 bases for V and 6 bases for J; bases not matched to a gene: 9. This CDR3 comprises 16 residues. Germline V gene lookup returns CDR1 MNHNS and CDR2 SASEGT. CDR3 sequence: CASASGTSGSVNEQFF. DNA for the CDR3: TGTGCCAGCGCATCCGGGACTAGCGGGAGTGTCAATGAGCAGTTCTTC.

This clonotype was observed many times. The chain recombines TRBV5-1 with TRBJ2-1; D perhaps matches TRBD2 (6 bases). V dropped 0 bases and J dropped 5 bases, with 12 bases sitting between them. The CDR3 extends over 15 amino acids. Germline V gives CDR1 SGHRS, CDR2 YFSETQ. DNA for the CDR3: TGCGCCAGCAGCTTGGTGGCGGGGTTCAACAATGAGCAGTTCTTC. Its protein is CASSLVAGFNNEQFF. Full variable domain (rest looked up from reference TRBV5-1 and TRBJ2-1): KAGVTQTPRYLIKTRGQQVTLSCSPISGHRSVSWYQQTPGQGLQFLFEYFSETQRNKGNFPGRFSGRQFSNSRSEMNVSTLELGDSALYLCASSLVAGFNNEQFFGPGTRLTVL.

In regard to this clonotype: A read error is possible here, since a much larger clone lies one base away. The chain couples TRBV12-3 or TRBV12-4 to TRBJ1-6, with D hard to call. CDR3 length: 15 amino acids. The CDR3 spells CASRQTSSYNPPLHF. In nucleotides, the CDR3 is TGTGCCAGCAGGCAGACATCCTCCTATAATCCACCCCTCCACTTT.

J is TRBJ1-3 and V is TRBV20-1; TRBD1 aligns across 10 bases. The CDR3 runs to 14 residues. CDR1 DFQATT and CDR2 SNEGSKA come from the germline V gene (reference sequence). J gave up 14 bases and V 0 bases, and 10 bases lay outside the gene matches. CDR3 nucleotides: TGCAGTGCTAGAGAGGGACAGGGGACCGTGGATGTATATTTT. Its translation is CSAREGQGTVDVYF.

V gene TRBV5-4 combines with J gene TRBJ2-5; 8 bases fit TRBD2. The trim removed 0 bases at V and 2 bases at J, leaving 18 bases unmatched. Per the germline V gene, CDR1 is SGHNT and CDR2 is YYREEE (reference sequence). The CDR3 spans 20 residues. DNA for the CDR3: TGTGCCAGCAGCTTGGGATGGACTAGCTGGACCACCACGGAACAAGAGACCCAGTACTTC. This sequence encodes CASSLGWTSWTTTEQETQYF.

V is TRBV7-9 and J is TRBJ1-2; maybe TRBD1 (5 bases). Germline V CDR1 and CDR2: SEHNR, FQNEAQ (reference sequence). Deletions cut 3 bases from V and 2 bases from J, with 16 bases between. The length of the CDR3 is 16 residues. CDR3 DNA sequence: TGTGCCAGCAGCTTGACGGTCGGGGGGACCAACTATGGCTACACCTTC. Amino acid sequence: CASSLTVGGTNYGYTF.

This clonotype was counted a few times. The genes are TRBV29-1 and TRBJ1-1; 8 bases agree with TRBD1. Germline V gives CDR1 SQVTM, CDR2 ANQGSEA. This CDR3 contains 15 residues. The J segment lost 0 bases and the V segment lost 7 bases, leaving 10 bases of the junction unmatched. CDR3 bases: TGCAGCGCTCGCGGCAGGGGGCAAATGAACACTGAAGCTTTCTTT. Protein sequence: CSARGRGQMNTEAFF.

Of note for this clonotype: It may be a read error: a sequence one base away is much more abundant. The V call is TRBV20-1, the J call TRBJ2-7; no clear D. The CDR3 extends over 12 amino acids. The V gene lost 3 bases and the J gene lost 4 bases, with 10 bases spanning the gap. Germline V gives CDR1 DFQATT, CDR2 SNEGSKA (reference sequence). The CDR3 DNA sequence: TGCAGTGCTAGGAAGAACACATACGAGCAGTACTTC. Its translation is CSARKNTYEQYF.

This clonotype was counted ten times or more. This chain links TRBV9 with TRBJ1-5; the D gene is possibly TRBD1 (5 bases). Trimming removed 1 base from V and 10 bases from J, with 12 bases in between. The CDR3 contains 13 residues. CDR1 and CDR2 (germline): SGDLS, YYNGEE. DNA of the CDR3: TGTGCCAGCAGCGTACGATCCGGGGCCCCCCAGCATTTT. Translated: CASSVRSGAPQHF. The full variable domain, in which reference TRBV9 and TRBJ1-5 provide the parts outside the CDR3, is DSGVTQTPKHLITATGQRVTLRCSPRSGDLSVYWYQQSLDQGLQFLIQYYNGEERAKGNILERFSAQQFPDLHSELNLSSLELGDSALYFCASSVRSGAPQHFGDGTRLSIL.

Ten or more counts support this clonotype. J is TRBJ1-1 and V is TRBV6-5; tentatively, D is TRBD1 (5 bases). The germline gives CDR1 MNHEY, CDR2 SVGAGI. The CDR3 runs 16 residues. Trimming removed 2 bases from V and 4 bases from J, with 17 bases in between. The CDR3 bases are TGTGCCAGCAGTTACCCCTACCCGGGGGGAGGCACTGAAGCTTTCTTT. Translating gives CASSYPYPGGGTEAFF.

This clonotype was detected many times. V and J are TRBV29-1 and TRBJ2-7; 8 bases match TRBD2. Germline V gene data show CDR1 as SQVTM and CDR2 as ANQGSEA. With V trimmed by 4 bases and J by 3 bases, 26 bases remained unmatched. The CDR3 spans 20 residues. The CDR3 here is CSVGAYGGGARTIPFYEQYF. The CDR3 nucleotides read TGCAGCGTTGGGGCCTACGGGGGGGGCGCAAGGACGATCCCCTTCTACGAGCAGTACTTC.

The chain combines TRBV4-2 with TRBJ1-5; D not certain. The CDR3 is 16 residues long. Germline V gives CDR1 LGHNA, CDR2 YNFKEQ. Trimming pared 0 bases from V and 1 base from J, leaving 10 bases between. CDR3 nucleotide sequence: TGTGCCAGCAGCCAAGATATGTTTCGGAGCAATCAGCCCCAGCATTTT. This gives the protein CASSQDMFRSNQPQHF.

The table lists this clonotype with many counts. The CDR3 bases are TGTGCCAGCAGCTTGGCAGGACCTACGACGCAGCAGTACTTC. Translated: CASSLAGPTTQQYF. The chain joins TRBV5-8 to TRBJ2-7; no clear D. Germline lookup yields CDR1 SGHTS and CDR2 YDEGEE. The CDR3 extends over 14 amino acids. Trimming took 0 bases from V and 8 from J, leaving 15 bases between them.

This clonotype was recorded at least ten times. V is TRBV9 and J is TRBJ1-5; D is undetermined. The CDR3 is made up of 14 amino acids. The germline V and J ends were trimmed by 4 bases and 4 bases, with 12 bases remaining between them. Germline loops: CDR1 SGDLS, CDR2 YYNGEE. This CDR3 reads CASSLEGVNQPQHF. CDR3 nucleotide sequence: TGTGCCAGCAGCCTTGAGGGAGTAAATCAGCCCCAGCATTTT.

This clonotype was seen many times. The chain links TRBV10-3 to TRBJ2-2; D gene ambiguous. The CDR3 covers 15 residues. Germline lookup yields CDR1 ENHRY and CDR2 SYGVKD. The germline V and J ends were trimmed by 10 bases and 0 bases, with 15 bases remaining between them. The CDR3 spells CATLTEPANTGELFF. The CDR3 nucleotides read TGTGCCACCCTCACGGAACCCGCGAACACCGGGGAGCTGTTTTTT.

This clonotype was seen ten or more times. This CDR3 reads CASSFLTDEAFF. The DNA for the CDR3 is TGTGCCAGCAGTTTCCTTACAGACGAAGCTTTCTTT. V usage is TRBV28 and J usage is TRBJ1-1; D is undetermined. This CDR3 region has 12 residues. The V end was cut by 3 bases, the J end by 8 bases, with 10 bases between. In germline, CDR1 is MDHEN, CDR2 SYDVKM.

This clonotype was observed at least ten times. This sequence joins TRBV3-1 and TRBJ2-1; D not resolved. The length of the CDR3 is 13 residues. The V gene lost 0 bases and the J gene lost 9 bases, with 9 bases spanning the gap. In germline, CDR1 is LGHDT, CDR2 YNNKEL (reference sequence). In DNA form, the CDR3 reads TGTGCCAGCAGCCAAGATGCGAGGACTGAGCAGTTCTTC. This sequence encodes CASSQDARTEQFF.

This clonotype was detected ten times or more. The chain uses TRBV6-1 and TRBJ2-2, with 7 bases matching TRBD1. The CDR3 has 17 residues. V lost 2 bases and J lost 5; bases outside the gene matches: 11. Germline CDR1 and CDR2: MNHNS and SASEGT. The CDR3 bases are TGTGCCAGCAGTGAAATTGGTTTTAGGGGGCATACCGGGGAGCTGTTTTTT. Protein: CASSEIGFRGHTGELFF.

As regards this clonotype: A much larger clone lies one base from this, so it may be a read error. CDR3 region: CAVGQGASVEAFF. The CDR3 DNA sequence: TGCGCGGTCGGACAGGGGGCCTCAGTTGAAGCTTTCTTT. V gene TRBV29-1 combines with J gene TRBJ1-1; 11 nucleotides agree with TRBD1. CDR1 is SQVTM and CDR2 is ANQGSEA in the germline V gene. This CDR3 has 13 residues. The full variable domain, with the rest looked up from reference TRBV29-1 and TRBJ1-1, is SAVISQKPSRDICQRGTSLTIQCQVDSQVTMMFWYRQQPGQSLTLIATANQGSEATYESGFVIDKFPISRPNLTFSTLTVSNMSPEDSSIYLCAVGQGASVEAFFGQGTRLTVV.

This clonotype was recorded a few times. This chain links TRBV5-4 with TRBJ1-1, with a tentative D call TRBD1 (5 bases). Trimming pared 6 bases from V and 5 bases from J, leaving 14 bases between. Germline CDR1 is SGHNT and CDR2 is YYREEE (reference sequence). This CDR3 region has 13 residues. CDR3 nucleotides: TGTGCCAGCACCACTGGGGGGGGGACTGAAGCTTTCTTT. Its protein is CASTTGGGTEAFF.

This clonotype occurred many times. V and J are TRBV12-3 or TRBV12-4 and TRBJ2-3; D is unclear. CDR3 size: 14 residues. Trimming took off 6 bases at V and 3 bases at J, with 13 bases between the two ends. In DNA, the CDR3 is TGTGCCAGCAGCCCACACCATCGAACAGATACGCAGTATTTT. It yields the protein CASSPHHRTDTQYF.